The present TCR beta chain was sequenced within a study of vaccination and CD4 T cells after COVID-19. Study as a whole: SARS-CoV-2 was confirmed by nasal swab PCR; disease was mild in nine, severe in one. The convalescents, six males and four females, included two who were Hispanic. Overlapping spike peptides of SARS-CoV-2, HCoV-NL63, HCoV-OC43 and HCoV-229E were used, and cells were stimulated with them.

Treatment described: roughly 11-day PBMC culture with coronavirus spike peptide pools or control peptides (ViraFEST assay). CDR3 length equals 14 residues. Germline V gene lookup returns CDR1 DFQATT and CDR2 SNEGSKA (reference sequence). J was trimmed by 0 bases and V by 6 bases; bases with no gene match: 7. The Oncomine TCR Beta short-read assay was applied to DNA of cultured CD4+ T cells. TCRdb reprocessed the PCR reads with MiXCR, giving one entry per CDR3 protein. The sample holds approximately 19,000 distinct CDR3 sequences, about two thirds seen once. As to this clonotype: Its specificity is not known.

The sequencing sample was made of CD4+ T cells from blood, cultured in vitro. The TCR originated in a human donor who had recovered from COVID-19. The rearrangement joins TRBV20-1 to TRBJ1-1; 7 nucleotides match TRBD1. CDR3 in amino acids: CSAREGAMNTEAFF. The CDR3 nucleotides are TGCAGTGCGAGGGAGGGGGCCATGAACACTGAAGCTTTCTTT.